This TCR beta chain appears in the sequencing data of a study of T cell responses to AZD1222 COVID-19 vaccine. Study-wide results and caveats: The reported proportion of spike-specific TCRs targeting unmutated variant regions was nearly half. The peak T cell response came first, and repertoires were sampled only after it. The sample set comprised mostly white British donors with more females, and clonal diversity was possibly underestimated.

In regard to this clone: Antigen unknown.

The CDR3 has 16 residues. Germline V gene lookup returns CDR1 MDHEN and CDR2 SYDVKM. The V gene lost 5 bases and the J gene lost 4 bases, with 20 bases spanning the gap. TCRdb's copy holds only in-frame clones and misses some; the assay was immunoSEQ multiplex PCR. Here the sample spans approximately 99,000 clones, 86% being singletons. The rearrangement joins TRBV28 to TRBJ1-2, with D possibly TRBD1 on 6 matching bases. The receptor was isolated from an adult in good health. The source material was peripheral blood, sampled on day 0 of AZD1222 vaccination. Here the CDR3 reads CASSLTTDRWSYGYTF. The CDR3 nucleotides read TGTGCCAGCAGTCTGACTACTGACAGGTGGTCCTATGGCTACACCTTC.